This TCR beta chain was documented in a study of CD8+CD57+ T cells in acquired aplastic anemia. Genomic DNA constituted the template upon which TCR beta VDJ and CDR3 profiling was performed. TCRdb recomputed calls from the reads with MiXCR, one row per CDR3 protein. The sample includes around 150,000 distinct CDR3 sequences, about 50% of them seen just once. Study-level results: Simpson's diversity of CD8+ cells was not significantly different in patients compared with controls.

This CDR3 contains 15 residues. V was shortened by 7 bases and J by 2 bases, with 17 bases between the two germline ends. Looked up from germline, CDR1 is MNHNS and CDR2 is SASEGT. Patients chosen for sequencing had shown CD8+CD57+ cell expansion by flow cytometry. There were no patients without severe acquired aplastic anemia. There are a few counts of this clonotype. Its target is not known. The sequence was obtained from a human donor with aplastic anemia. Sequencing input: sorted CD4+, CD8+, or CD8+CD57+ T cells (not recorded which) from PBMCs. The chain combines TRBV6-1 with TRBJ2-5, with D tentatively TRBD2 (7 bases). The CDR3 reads CASKPHEGGQETQYF. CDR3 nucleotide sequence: TGTGCCAGCAAACCCCATGAGGGGGGGCAAGAGACCCAGTACTTC.